The 15 T cell receptor beta chains below all came from one sample that was sequenced in a study of T cell responses to AZD1222 COVID-19 vaccine. The repertoire was sequenced with immunoSEQ multiplex PCR; TCRdb's copy has only in-frame clones and lacks some. This table has about 83,000 clones, about 82% appearing once. This sample comprised peripheral blood, obtained on day 0 of AZD1222 vaccination. Every receptor here comes from an adult in good health.

CDR3 sequence: CASTRTGGTEAFF. The CDR3 coding sequence is TGTGCCAGCACGAGAACAGGGGGCACTGAAGCTTTCTTT. The chain recombines TRBV27 with TRBJ1-1; TRBD1 agrees at 8 bases. The CDR3 is made up of 13 amino acids. CDR1 and CDR2 from the germline V gene are MNHEY and SMNVEV (reference sequence). Trimming removed 7 bases from V and 4 bases from J; junction bases left unmatched: 5.

The chain combines TRBV9 with TRBJ2-3; D is uncertain. This CDR3 is 15 amino acids long. V was shortened by 3 bases and J by 8 bases, with 19 bases between the two germline ends. Germline V gives CDR1 SGDLS, CDR2 YYNGEE. CDR3 in DNA: TGTGCCAGCAGCGCCATTGGAACTGGTTTTGGTACGCAGTATTTT. Protein sequence: CASSAIGTGFGTQYF.

The chain couples TRBV7-2 to TRBJ2-2; 7 bases line up with TRBD1. The CDR3 is 15 residues long. The J segment lost 6 bases and the V segment lost 7 bases, leaving 11 bases of the junction unmatched. Germline lookup yields CDR1 SGHTA and CDR2 FQGNSA. The CDR3 region is CASTPPDRDAGELFF. The CDR3 region has the DNA TGTGCCAGCACACCACCTGACAGGGATGCCGGGGAGCTGTTTTTT.

The CDR3: CASSRSGGSWGTQYF. CDR3 sequence (DNA): TGTGCCAGCAGCAGGTCGGGCGGGTCGTGGGGGACCCAGTACTTC. The chain combines TRBV5-8 with TRBJ2-5, with D possibly TRBD2 on 5 matching bases. V shed 4 bases and J shed 7 bases, with 20 bases lying between them. There are 15 residues in the CDR3. CDR1 is SGHTS and CDR2 is YDEGEE in the germline V gene.

The chain has TRBV4-2 and TRBJ2-1; no reliable D call. Germline CDR1 reads LGHNA; CDR2 reads YNFKEQ. V lost 2 bases, J lost 5 bases, and 10 bases lay in between. The CDR3 length is 14 residues. CDR3 in amino acids: CASSQKEGNNEQFF. In DNA form, the CDR3 reads TGTGCCAGCAGCCAAAAGGAAGGGAACAATGAGCAGTTCTTC.

This clone was counted once. The chain has TRBV30 and TRBJ1-5; the D gene is possibly TRBD1 (5 bases). The CDR3 is 16 amino acids. Trimming left V 6 bases short and J 2 bases short, with 20 bases between. Looked up from germline, CDR1 is GTSNPN and CDR2 is SVGIG (reference sequence). The DNA of the CDR3 is TGTGCCTGCCACCTGGGGCCGCGGGGCGGCAATCAGCCCCAGCATTTT. Its translation is CACHLGPRGGNQPQHF.

The chain joins TRBV19 to TRBJ2-2; no clear D gene. CDR3 length: 13 residues. V lost 9 bases and J 3 bases, leaving 11 bases between the germline ends. Germline values: CDR1 LNHDA, CDR2 SQIVND (reference sequence). In DNA form, the CDR3 reads TGTGCCAGCGCGGTCAGTTACACCGGGGAGCTGTTTTTT. This encodes CASAVSYTGELFF. The whole variable domain, remainder taken from reference TRBV19 and TRBJ2-2, is DGGITQSPKYLFRKEGQNVTLSCEQNLNHDAMYWYRQDPGQGLRLIYYSQIVNDFQKGDIAEGYSVSREKKESFPLTVTSAQKNPTAFYLCASAVSYTGELFFGEGSRLTVL.

This clone has only a few counts. The CDR3 DNA is TGCGCCAGCAGTCAAACCTCGGCTATCCGGATTGGGGAGCAGTACTTC. It yields the protein CASSQTSAIRIGEQYF. The chain has TRBV10-1 and TRBJ2-7; no clear D gene. This CDR3 is built from 16 residues. Germline V gene data show CDR1 as WNHNN and CDR2 as SYGVQD (reference sequence). V lost 5 bases and J lost 7, with 24 bases in between.

The V call is TRBV19, the J call TRBJ1-5; the match to TRBD1 covers 8 bases. Germline V lookup: CDR1 LNHDA, CDR2 SQIVND (reference sequence). J lost 7 bases, V lost 6 bases, and 17 bases had no gene match. The CDR3 totals 17 residues. CDR3 nucleotides: TGTGCCAGTAGCAACCCATGGCGACAGGGGATTAGGCAGCCCCAGCATTTT. Its translation: CASSNPWRQGIRQPQHF. The full variable domain, in which reference TRBV19 and TRBJ1-5 provide the parts outside the CDR3, is DGGITQSPKYLFRKEGQNVTLSCEQNLNHDAMYWYRQDPGQGLRLIYYSQIVNDFQKGDIAEGYSVSREKKESFPLTVTSAQKNPTAFYLCASSNPWRQGIRQPQHFGDGTRLSIL.

CDR3 amino acids: CASTRQTGVETQYF. The CDR3 DNA sequence: TGTGCCAGCACCCGCCAGACAGGGGTGGAGACCCAGTACTTC. The chain links TRBV2 to TRBJ2-5; 8 bases are a match to TRBD1. The CDR3 consists of 14 residues. The J segment lost 5 bases and the V segment lost 7 bases, leaving 9 bases of the junction unmatched. Germline V CDR1 and CDR2: SNHLY, FYNNEI.

V and J are TRBV7-9 and TRBJ2-1; D remains unclear. Germline values: CDR1 SEHNR, CDR2 FQNEAQ (reference sequence). Between the trimmed V and J ends, which lost 2 bases and 8 bases, there was a span of 7 bases. This CDR3 spans 12 amino acids. CDR3 in DNA: TGTGCCAGCAGCTTACAACGCGATGAGCAGTTCTTC. It is translated as CASSLQRDEQFF.

V and J are TRBV19 and TRBJ1-5, with D perhaps matching TRBD1 (5 bases). This CDR3 spans 16 amino acids. The V and J ends lost 5 bases and 2 bases respectively, with 16 bases between them. CDR1 LNHDA and CDR2 SQIVND come from the germline V gene (reference sequence). CDR3 amino acids: CASSFRPRGGNQPQHF. CDR3 coding DNA: TGTGCCAGTAGTTTCCGCCCACGGGGGGGCAATCAGCCCCAGCATTTT.

The chain recombines TRBV19 with TRBJ1-2; 8 positions agree with TRBD1. This CDR3 has 15 residues. Germline values: CDR1 LNHDA, CDR2 SQIVND (reference sequence). Trimming at V came to 6 bases and at J to 0 bases, leaving 6 bases not matched to a gene. The CDR3 DNA is TGTGCCAGTAGACTGACAGGGGTGTCTAACTATGGCTACACCTTC. Translating gives CASRLTGVSNYGYTF.

A word on this clone: The junction departs from germline at one end; a sequencing error may be responsible. The chain is built from TRBV6-5 and TRBJ2-5; possible D gene TRBD2, 5 bases. This CDR3 contains 12 residues. Germline CDR1 and CDR2: MNHEY and SVGAGI. The CDR3 loop is CATRNLGGRTDF. The CDR3 DNA is TGTGCCACCCGAAATCTCGGAGGAAGAACGGACTTC.

The chain has TRBV7-2 and TRBJ2-2, with 10 bases that match TRBD2. The CDR3 totals 16 residues. CDR1 and CDR2 from the germline V gene are SGHTA and FQGNSA. J lost 5 bases, V lost 5 bases, and 8 bases had no gene match. The CDR3 sequence: CASSRLAGAGTGELFF. DNA of the CDR3: TGTGCCAGCAGCCGTCTAGCGGGGGCGGGGACCGGGGAGCTGTTTTTT. Full variable domain (outside the CDR3, taken from reference TRBV7-2 and TRBJ2-2): GAGVSQSPSNKVTEKGKDVELRCDPISGHTALYWYRQSLGQGLEFLIYFQGNSAPDKSGLPSDRFSAERTGGSVSTLTIQRTQQEDSAVYLCASSRLAGAGTGELFFGEGSRLTVL.